This entry lists 15 T cell receptor beta chains sequenced from one sample in a study of blood T cell repertoires in COVID-19. Profiled with immunoSEQ multiplex PCR; TCRdb holds only in-frame clones, not every one. This table has around 160,000 clones, around 92% appearing once. The sample was peripheral blood. Every receptor here comes from a man aged 60 to 75 with acute or convalescent COVID-19.

This sequence joins TRBV19 and TRBJ2-1, with unresolved D. CDR3 length equals 12 residues. CDR1 and CDR2 from the germline V gene are LNHDA and SQIVND (reference sequence). Trimming stripped 10 bases from V and 5 bases from J, with 12 bases between. The CDR3 loop is CATNSQHNEQFF. Here the CDR3 DNA reads TGTGCCACGAACTCCCAACACAATGAGCAGTTCTTC.

This clone has just one count. The chain employs TRBV7-9 and TRBJ1-1; 9 positions agree with TRBD1. Germline trimming cut 2 bases from V and 11 bases from J; bases unmatched to any gene: 6. The CDR3 has 13 amino acids. Germline V gene sequence: CDR1 SEHNR, CDR2 FQNEAQ (reference sequence). CDR3 residues: CASSLTGTGTAFF. CDR3 DNA sequence: TGTGCCAGCAGCTTAACCGGGACAGGGACGGCTTTCTTT.

V is TRBV5-4 and J is TRBJ1-3, with D unresolved. V dropped 0 bases and J dropped 0 bases, with 10 bases sitting between them. Germline loops: CDR1 SGHNT, CDR2 YYREEE (reference sequence). The CDR3 spans 16 residues. Here the CDR3 reads CASSLDPGISGNTIYF. The DNA of the CDR3 is TGTGCCAGCAGCTTGGATCCGGGTATCTCTGGAAACACCATATATTTT.

This sequence joins TRBV30 and TRBJ1-1; D gene unclear. Trimming left V 2 bases short and J 10 bases short, with 17 bases between. This CDR3 has 13 residues. Germline CDR1 GTSNPN, CDR2 SVGIG (reference sequence). CDR3 coding DNA: TGTGCCTGGAGTCCGGGAGGGCGGGTAGGAGCTTTCTTT. It specifies CAWSPGGRVGAFF.

The chain combines TRBV12-3 or TRBV12-4 with TRBJ1-6; tentative D call: TRBD1 (5 bases). Trimming removed 1 base from V and 8 bases from J, with 6 bases in between. There are 13 residues in the CDR3. The CDR3, as DNA: TGTGCCAGCAGTTTAGGACAGTATTCACCCCTCCACTTT. Its protein product is CASSLGQYSPLHF.

This CDR3 reads CASTRTSGTYNEQFF. The DNA for the CDR3 is TGTGCCAGCACCCGGACTAGCGGGACCTACAATGAGCAGTTCTTC. V usage is TRBV5-4 and J usage is TRBJ2-1; 12 bases match TRBD2. The CDR3 sequence is 15 residues long. Germline assignment: CDR1 SGHNT and CDR2 YYREEE (reference sequence). V shed 6 bases and J 2 bases; nucleotides not matched to a gene: 3. Variable domain in full (rest from reference TRBV5-4 and TRBJ2-1): ETGVTQSPTHLIKTRGQQVTLRCSSQSGHNTVSWYQQALGQGPQFIFQYYREEENGRGNFPPRFSGLQFPNYSSELNVNALELDDSALYLCASTRTSGTYNEQFFGPGTRLTVL.

This clone was found a few times. The chain combines TRBV2 with TRBJ1-2; 9 bases align to TRBD1. The CDR3 is 14 residues long. V lost 5 bases and J lost 5; bases outside the gene matches: 6. CDR1 and CDR2 from the germline V gene are SNHLY and FYNNEI. In DNA form, the CDR3 reads TGTGCCAGCAGTCTTACGGACAGGGGTTATGGCTACACCTTC. This encodes CASSLTDRGYGYTF.

The V gene is TRBV6-5, the J gene TRBJ1-5; D ambiguous. Trimming pared 10 bases from V and 2 bases from J, leaving 9 bases between. Germline V gene data show CDR1 as MNHEY and CDR2 as SVGAGI. This CDR3 has 12 amino acids. DNA of the CDR3: TGTGCCACCGCATCGGGCAATCAGCCCCAGCATTTT. This sequence encodes CATASGNQPQHF.

J is TRBJ1-2 and V is TRBV5-6, with unresolved D. V lost 6 bases, J lost 8 bases, and 17 bases lay in between. The CDR3 length is 13 residues. Per the germline V gene, CDR1 is SGHDT and CDR2 is YYEEEE. The CDR3 DNA follows: TGTGCCAGCAACCCGGGGAGGGCGGGCGGCTACACCTTC. Encoded protein: CASNPGRAGGYTF. Using reference TRBV5-6 and TRBJ1-2 for the parts outside the CDR3, the full variable domain is DAGVTQSPTHLIKTRGQQVTLRCSPKSGHDTVSWYQQALGQGPQFIFQYYEEEERQRGNFPDRFSGHQFPNYSSELNVNALLLGDSALYLCASNPGRAGGYTFGSGTRLTVV.

The V call is TRBV11-1, the J call TRBJ2-1; no reliable D call. Germline V gene sequence: CDR1 SGHAT, CDR2 FQDESV (reference sequence). CDR3 size: 15 residues. Trimming stripped 1 base from V and 2 bases from J, with 9 bases between. CDR3: CASSLGVVAYNEQFF. Written as DNA, the CDR3 is TGTGCCAGCAGCTTAGGCGTGGTTGCCTACAATGAGCAGTTCTTC.

The V gene is TRBV24-1, the J gene TRBJ2-1, with TRBD1 as a possible D gene (6 bases). CDR3 length equals 17 residues. Trimming pared 1 base from V and 1 base from J, leaving 13 bases between. The V gene's germline CDR1 is KGHDR and CDR2 SFDVKD. DNA of the CDR3: TGTGCCACCAGTGATTTCGACGCCAGGGGTTCCTACAATGAGCAGTTCTTC. This sequence encodes CATSDFDARGSYNEQFF.

This clone was seen a handful of times. The chain joins TRBV5-5 to TRBJ1-4; 7 nucleotides line up with TRBD1. The CDR3 contains 17 residues. With V trimmed by 0 bases and J by 3 bases, 8 bases remained unmatched. The germline V gene has CDR1 SGHKS and CDR2 YYEKEE (reference sequence). The CDR3 DNA sequence: TGTGCCAGCAGCTTGGTTATAGGGGGCAGTGCTAATGAAAAACTGTTTTTT. Its protein product is CASSLVIGGSANEKLFF.

The chain employs TRBV15 and TRBJ1-3; D might be TRBD1 (5 bases). V dropped 0 bases and J dropped 0 bases, with 15 bases sitting between them. Germline CDR1 and CDR2: LNHNV and YYDKDF (reference sequence). The CDR3 runs to 18 residues. CDR3 sequence (DNA): TGTGCCACCAGCAGAGATCTGGCAGGGCTTAGCTCTGGAAACACCATATATTTT. Translating it yields CATSRDLAGLSSGNTIYF.

This sequence joins TRBV19 and TRBJ1-1, with 8 bases identical to TRBD1. This CDR3 contains 15 residues. In germline, CDR1 is LNHDA, CDR2 SQIVND (reference sequence). V trimming: 7 bases; J trimming: 2 bases; junction bases outside the gene matches: 9. CDR3 in DNA: TGTGCCAGTACCATCCCCGGACAGGGAAACACTGAAGCTTTCTTT. It translates to CASTIPGQGNTEAFF.

The rearrangement uses TRBV19 and TRBJ2-3; 7 bases align to TRBD1. CDR1 and CDR2 (germline): LNHDA, SQIVND (reference sequence). The CDR3 covers 16 residues. The V gene end was trimmed by 1 base and the J gene end by 2 bases; junction bases not matched to a gene: 6. The DNA for the CDR3 is TGTGCCAGTAGTATAGGAACAGGGGTGATCACAGATACGCAGTATTTT. The encoded protein is CASSIGTGVITDTQYF. The whole variable domain, remainder taken from reference TRBV19 and TRBJ2-3, is DGGITQSPKYLFRKEGQNVTLSCEQNLNHDAMYWYRQDPGQGLRLIYYSQIVNDFQKGDIAEGYSVSREKKESFPLTVTSAQKNPTAFYLCASSIGTGVITDTQYFGPGTRLTVL.